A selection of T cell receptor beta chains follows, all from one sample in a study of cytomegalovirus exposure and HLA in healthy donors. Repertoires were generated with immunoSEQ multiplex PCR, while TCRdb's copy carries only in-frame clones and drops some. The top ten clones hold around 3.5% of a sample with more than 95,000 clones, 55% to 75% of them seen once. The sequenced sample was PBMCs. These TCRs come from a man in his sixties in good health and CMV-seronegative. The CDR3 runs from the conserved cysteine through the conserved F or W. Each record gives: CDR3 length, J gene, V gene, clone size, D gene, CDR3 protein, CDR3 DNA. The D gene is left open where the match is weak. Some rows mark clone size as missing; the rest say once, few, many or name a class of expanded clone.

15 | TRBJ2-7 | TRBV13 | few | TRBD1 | CASSFGTGGRSEQYF | TGTGCCAGCAGCTTCGGAACAGGGGGTCGTAGCGAGCAGTACTTC
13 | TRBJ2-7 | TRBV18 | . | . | CASSPLPGNEQYF | TGTGCCAGCTCACCCCTCCCGGGGAACGAGCAGTACTTC
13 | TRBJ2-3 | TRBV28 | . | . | CASSLVGSNTQYF | TGTGCCAGCAGCCTAGTTGGGTCGAATACGCAGTATTTT
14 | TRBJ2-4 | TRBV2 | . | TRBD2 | CASRGSAGGPTQYF | TGTGCCAGCAGGGGTTCCGCGGGGGGCCCGACTCAGTACTTC
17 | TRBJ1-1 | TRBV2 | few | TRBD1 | CASSESRDRALNTEAFF | TGTGCCAGCAGTGAATCTCGGGACAGGGCACTTAACACTGAAGCTTTCTTT
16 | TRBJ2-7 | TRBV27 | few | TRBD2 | CASSLFSGRKGNEQYF | TGTGCCAGCAGTTTATTTAGCGGGAGGAAGGGAAACGAGCAGTACTTC
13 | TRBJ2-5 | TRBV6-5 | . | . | CASSEQYQETQYF | TGTGCCAGCTCAGAACAGTACCAAGAGACCCAGTACTTC
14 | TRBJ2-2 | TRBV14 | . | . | CASSRSRGIGELFF | TGTGCCAGCAGCCGATCAAGGGGTATCGGGGAGCTGTTTTTT
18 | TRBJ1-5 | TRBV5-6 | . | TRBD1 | CASSLGFGTGRGNQPQHF | TGTGCCAGCAGCTTGGGTTTTGGGACAGGGCGAGGCAATCAGCCCCAGCATTTT
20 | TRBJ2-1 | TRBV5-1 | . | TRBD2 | CASSRTGTSGGQSSYNEQFF | TGCGCCAGCAGTCGCACCGGGACTAGCGGGGGGCAGAGCTCCTACAATGAGCAGTTCTTC
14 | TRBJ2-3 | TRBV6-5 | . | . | CASSYTVSTDTQYF | TGTGCCAGCAGTTACACTGTGAGCACAGATACGCAGTATTTT
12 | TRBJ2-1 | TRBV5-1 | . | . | CASSLDAGQQFF | TGCGCCAGCAGCTTGGATGCGGGGCAGCAGTTCTTC
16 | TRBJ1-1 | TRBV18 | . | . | CASSPTDGMMNTEAFF | TGTGCCAGCTCACCGACTGACGGTATGATGAACACTGAAGCTTTCTTT
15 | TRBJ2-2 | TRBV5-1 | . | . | CASSLTAANTGELFF | TGCGCCAGCAGCTTGACAGCCGCGAACACCGGGGAGCTGTTTTTT
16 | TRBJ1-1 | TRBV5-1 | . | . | CASSWATGRGSTEAFF | TGCGCCAGCAGCTGGGCCACCGGGAGGGGTTCCACTGAAGCTTTCTTT
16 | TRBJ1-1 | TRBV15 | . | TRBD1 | CATSREGTGQGAEAFF | TGTGCCACCAGCAGAGAAGGGACAGGCCAGGGCGCTGAAGCTTTCTTT
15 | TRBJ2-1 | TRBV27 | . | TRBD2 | CASRLAGGPNNEQFF | TGTGCCAGCAGGTTAGCGGGAGGGCCGAACAATGAGCAGTTCTTC
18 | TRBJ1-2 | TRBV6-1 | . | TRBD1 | CASSEALGQGGSRYGYTF | TGTGCCAGCAGTGAAGCGCTTGGACAGGGAGGATCCAGATATGGCTACACCTTC
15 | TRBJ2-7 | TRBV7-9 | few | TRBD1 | CASSPGGQNTYEQYF | TGTGCCAGCAGCCCTGGGGGACAGAACACCTACGAGCAGTACTTC
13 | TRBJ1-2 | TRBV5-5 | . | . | CASSLAANYGYTF | TGTGCCAGCAGCTTGGCCGCTAACTATGGCTACACCTTC
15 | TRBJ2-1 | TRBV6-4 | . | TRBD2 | CASARTSSEGNEQFF | TGTGCCAGCGCCAGGACTAGCTCCGAAGGGAATGAGCAGTTCTTC
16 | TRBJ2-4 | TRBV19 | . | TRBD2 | CASSKPQAGFKNIQYF | TGTGCCAGTAGCAAACCCCAAGCGGGATTCAAAAACATTCAGTACTTC
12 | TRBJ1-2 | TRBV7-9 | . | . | CASSFSGVGYTF | TGTGCCAGCAGCTTTTCCGGGGTGGGCTACACCTTC
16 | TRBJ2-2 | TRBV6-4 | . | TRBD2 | CASSGLAGANTGELFF | TGTGCCAGCAGTGGATTAGCGGGGGCGAACACCGGGGAGCTGTTTTTT